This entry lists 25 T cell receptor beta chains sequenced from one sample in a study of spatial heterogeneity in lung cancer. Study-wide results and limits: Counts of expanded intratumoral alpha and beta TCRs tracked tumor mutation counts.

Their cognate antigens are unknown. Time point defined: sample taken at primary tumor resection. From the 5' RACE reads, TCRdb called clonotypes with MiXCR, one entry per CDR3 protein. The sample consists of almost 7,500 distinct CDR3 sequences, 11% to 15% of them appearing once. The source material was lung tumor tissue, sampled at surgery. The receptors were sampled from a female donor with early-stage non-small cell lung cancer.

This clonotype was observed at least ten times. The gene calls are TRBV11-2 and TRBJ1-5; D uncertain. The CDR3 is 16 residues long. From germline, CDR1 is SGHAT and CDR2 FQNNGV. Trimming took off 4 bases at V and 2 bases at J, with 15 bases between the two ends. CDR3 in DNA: TGTGCCAGCAGCTCCGGGCTGGGAATTGGCAATCAGCCCCAGCATTTT. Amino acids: CASSSGLGIGNQPQHF.

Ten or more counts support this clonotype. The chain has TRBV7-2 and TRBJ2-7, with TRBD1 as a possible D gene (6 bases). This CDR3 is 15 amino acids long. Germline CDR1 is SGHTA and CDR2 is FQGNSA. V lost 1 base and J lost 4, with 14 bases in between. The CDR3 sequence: CASSLGGGPGYEQYF. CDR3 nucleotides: TGTGCCAGCAGCTTAGGAGGGGGACCCGGTTACGAGCAGTACTTC.

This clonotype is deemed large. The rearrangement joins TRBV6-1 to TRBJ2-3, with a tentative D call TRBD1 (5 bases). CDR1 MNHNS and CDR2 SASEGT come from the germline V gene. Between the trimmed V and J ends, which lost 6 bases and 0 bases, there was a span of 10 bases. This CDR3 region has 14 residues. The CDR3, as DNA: TGTGCCAGCAGAAGACAGCCTAGCACAGATACGCAGTATTTT. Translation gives CASRRQPSTDTQYF.

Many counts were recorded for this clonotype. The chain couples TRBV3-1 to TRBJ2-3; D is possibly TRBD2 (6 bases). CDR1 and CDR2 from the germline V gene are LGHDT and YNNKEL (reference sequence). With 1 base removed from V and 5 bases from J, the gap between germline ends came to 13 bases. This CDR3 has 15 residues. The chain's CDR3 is CASSQVSGGVDTQYF. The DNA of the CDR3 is TGTGCCAGCAGCCAAGTATCTGGCGGGGTAGATACGCAGTATTTT.

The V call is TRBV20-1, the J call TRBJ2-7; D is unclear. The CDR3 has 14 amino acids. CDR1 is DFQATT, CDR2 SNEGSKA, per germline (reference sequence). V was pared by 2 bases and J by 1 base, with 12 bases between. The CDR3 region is CSARRSEGSYEQYF. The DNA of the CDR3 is TGCAGTGCTAGACGCTCGGAAGGTTCCTACGAGCAGTACTTC.

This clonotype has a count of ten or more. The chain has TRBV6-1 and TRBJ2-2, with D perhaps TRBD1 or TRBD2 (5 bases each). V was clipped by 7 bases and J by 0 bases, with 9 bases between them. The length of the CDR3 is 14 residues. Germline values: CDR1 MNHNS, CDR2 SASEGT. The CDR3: CASIGTSNTGELFF. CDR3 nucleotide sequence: TGTGCCAGCATTGGGACGTCGAACACCGGGGAGCTGTTTTTT.

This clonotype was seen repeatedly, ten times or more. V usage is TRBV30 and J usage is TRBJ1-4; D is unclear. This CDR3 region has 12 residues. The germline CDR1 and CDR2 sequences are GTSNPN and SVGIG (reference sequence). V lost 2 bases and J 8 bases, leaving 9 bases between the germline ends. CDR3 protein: CAWSPLGEKLFF. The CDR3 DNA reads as TGTGCCTGGAGTCCCTTGGGGGAAAAACTGTTTTTT. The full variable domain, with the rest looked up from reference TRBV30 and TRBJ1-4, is SQTIHQWPATLVQPVGSPLSLECTVEGTSNPNLYWYRQAAGRGLQLLFYSVGIGQISSEVPQNLSASRPQDRQFILSSKKLLLSDSGFYLCAWSPLGEKLFFGSGTQLSVL.

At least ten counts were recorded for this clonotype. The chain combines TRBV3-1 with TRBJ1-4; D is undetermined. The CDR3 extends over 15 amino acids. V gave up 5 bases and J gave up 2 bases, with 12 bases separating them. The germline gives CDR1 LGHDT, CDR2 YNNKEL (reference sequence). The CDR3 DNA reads TGTGCCAGCAGCACACGACACGGGACTAATGAAAAACTGTTTTTT. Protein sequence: CASSTRHGTNEKLFF.

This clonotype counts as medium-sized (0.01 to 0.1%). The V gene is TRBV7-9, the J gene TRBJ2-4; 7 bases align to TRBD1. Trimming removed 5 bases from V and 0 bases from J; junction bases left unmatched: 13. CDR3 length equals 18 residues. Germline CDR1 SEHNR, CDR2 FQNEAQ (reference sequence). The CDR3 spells CASSPQRGQIIAKNIQYF. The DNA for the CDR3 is TGTGCCAGCAGCCCACAAAGGGGGCAGATCATAGCCAAAAACATTCAGTACTTC.

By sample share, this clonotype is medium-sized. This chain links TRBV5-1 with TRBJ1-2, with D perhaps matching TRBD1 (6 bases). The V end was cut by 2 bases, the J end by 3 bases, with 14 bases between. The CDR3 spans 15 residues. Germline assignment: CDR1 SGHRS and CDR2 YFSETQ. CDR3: CASSFGQGRYYGYTF. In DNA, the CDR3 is TGCGCCAGCAGCTTTGGGCAGGGGCGATACTATGGCTACACCTTC. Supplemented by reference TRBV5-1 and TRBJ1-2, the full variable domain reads KAGVTQTPRYLIKTRGQQVTLSCSPISGHRSVSWYQQTPGQGLQFLFEYFSETQRNKGNFPGRFSGRQFSNSRSEMNVSTLELGDSALYLCASSFGQGRYYGYTFGSGTRLTVV.

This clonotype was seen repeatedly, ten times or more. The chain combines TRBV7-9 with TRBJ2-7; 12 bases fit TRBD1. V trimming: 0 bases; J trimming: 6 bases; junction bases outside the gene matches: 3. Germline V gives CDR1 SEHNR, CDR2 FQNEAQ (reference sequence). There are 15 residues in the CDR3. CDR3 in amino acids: CASSLAGQGASEQYF. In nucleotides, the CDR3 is TGTGCCAGCAGCTTAGCGGGACAGGGGGCAAGCGAGCAGTACTTC.

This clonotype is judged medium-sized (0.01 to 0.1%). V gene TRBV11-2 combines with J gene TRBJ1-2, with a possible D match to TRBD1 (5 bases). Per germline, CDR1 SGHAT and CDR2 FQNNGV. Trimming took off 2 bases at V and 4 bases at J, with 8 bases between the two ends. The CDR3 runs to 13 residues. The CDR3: CASSLRQGYGYTF. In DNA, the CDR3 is TGTGCCAGCAGCTTACGGCAGGGCTATGGCTACACCTTC.

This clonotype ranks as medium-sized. The CDR3 loop is CASSLGLDPGGNQPQHF. Written as DNA, the CDR3 is TGTGCCAGCAGCTTAGGACTAGACCCTGGGGGCAATCAGCCCCAGCATTTT. The chain links TRBV7-9 to TRBJ1-5; no clear D gene. Germline V gives CDR1 SEHNR, CDR2 FQNEAQ (reference sequence). The CDR3 is 17 amino acids. V was pared by 1 base and J by 2 bases, with 15 bases between.

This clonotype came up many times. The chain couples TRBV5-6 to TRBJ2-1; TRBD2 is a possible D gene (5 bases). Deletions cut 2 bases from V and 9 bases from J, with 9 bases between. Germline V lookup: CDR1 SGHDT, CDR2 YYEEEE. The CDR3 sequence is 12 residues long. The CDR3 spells CASSFGVGEQFF. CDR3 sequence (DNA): TGTGCCAGCAGCTTCGGGGTGGGTGAGCAGTTCTTC.

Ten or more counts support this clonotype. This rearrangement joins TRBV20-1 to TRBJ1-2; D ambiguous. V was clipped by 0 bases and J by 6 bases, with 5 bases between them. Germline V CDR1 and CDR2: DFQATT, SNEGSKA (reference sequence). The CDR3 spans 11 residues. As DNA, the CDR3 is TGCAGTGCTAGAGATTTCGATGGCTACACCTTC. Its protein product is CSARDFDGYTF.

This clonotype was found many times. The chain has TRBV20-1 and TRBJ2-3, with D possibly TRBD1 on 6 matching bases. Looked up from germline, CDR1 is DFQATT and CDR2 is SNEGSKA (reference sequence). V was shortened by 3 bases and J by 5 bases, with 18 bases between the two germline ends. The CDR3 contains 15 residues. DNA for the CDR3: TGCAGTGCTAGGTTTGGCCCCCACAGGGAAGATACGCAGTATTTT. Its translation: CSARFGPHREDTQYF.

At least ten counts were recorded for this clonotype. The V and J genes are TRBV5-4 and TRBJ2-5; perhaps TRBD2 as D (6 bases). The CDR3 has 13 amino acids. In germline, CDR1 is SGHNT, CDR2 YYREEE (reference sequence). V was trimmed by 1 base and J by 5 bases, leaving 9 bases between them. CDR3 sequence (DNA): TGTGCCAGCAGCTTGCGGGGGTGGGAGACCCAGTACTTC. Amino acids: CASSLRGWETQYF.

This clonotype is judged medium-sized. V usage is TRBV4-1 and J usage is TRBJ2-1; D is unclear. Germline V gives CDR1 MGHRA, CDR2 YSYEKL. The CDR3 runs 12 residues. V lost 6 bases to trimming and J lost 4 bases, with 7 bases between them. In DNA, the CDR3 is TGCGCCAGCAGTGATGGATACAATGAGCAGTTCTTC. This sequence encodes CASSDGYNEQFF.

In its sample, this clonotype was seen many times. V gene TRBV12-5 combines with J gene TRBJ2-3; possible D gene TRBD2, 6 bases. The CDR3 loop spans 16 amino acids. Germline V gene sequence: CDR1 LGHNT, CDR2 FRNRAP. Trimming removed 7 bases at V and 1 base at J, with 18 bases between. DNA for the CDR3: TGTGCTAGTGCCGGTCGGGGGAGTTGGGGCACAGATACGCAGTATTTT. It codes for CASAGRGSWGTDTQYF.

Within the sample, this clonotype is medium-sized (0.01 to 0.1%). The CDR3 loop reads CASSYVGRKETQYF. The CDR3, as DNA: TGTGCCAGCAGTTACGTAGGACGGAAGGAGACCCAGTACTTC. The chain couples TRBV6-6 to TRBJ2-5; D remains ambiguous. Trimming took 2 bases from V and 5 from J, leaving 12 bases between them. This CDR3 comprises 14 residues. The V gene's germline CDR1 is MNHNY and CDR2 SVGAGI (reference sequence).

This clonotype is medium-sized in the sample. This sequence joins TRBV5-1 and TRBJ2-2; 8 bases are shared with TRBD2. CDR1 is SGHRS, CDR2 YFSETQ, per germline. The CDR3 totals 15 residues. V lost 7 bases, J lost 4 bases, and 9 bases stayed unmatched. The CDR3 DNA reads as TGCGCCAGCCATCCCGCGGGGGGCGTCACCGGGGAGCTGTTTTTT. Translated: CASHPAGGVTGELFF.

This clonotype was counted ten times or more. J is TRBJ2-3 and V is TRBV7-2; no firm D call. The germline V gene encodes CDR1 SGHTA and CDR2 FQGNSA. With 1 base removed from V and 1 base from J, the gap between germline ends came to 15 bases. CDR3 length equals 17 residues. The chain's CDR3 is CASSLGLGNGRTDTQYF. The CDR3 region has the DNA TGTGCCAGCAGCTTAGGTTTAGGGAATGGTCGCACAGATACGCAGTATTTT.

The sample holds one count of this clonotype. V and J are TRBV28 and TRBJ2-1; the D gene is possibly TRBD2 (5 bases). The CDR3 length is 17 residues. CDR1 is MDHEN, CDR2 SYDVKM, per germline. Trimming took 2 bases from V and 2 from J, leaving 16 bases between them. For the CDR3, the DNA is TGTGCCAGCAGTTTAACCGGGTTGAGGGCCCCCTACAATGAGCAGTTCTTC. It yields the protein CASSLTGLRAPYNEQFF.

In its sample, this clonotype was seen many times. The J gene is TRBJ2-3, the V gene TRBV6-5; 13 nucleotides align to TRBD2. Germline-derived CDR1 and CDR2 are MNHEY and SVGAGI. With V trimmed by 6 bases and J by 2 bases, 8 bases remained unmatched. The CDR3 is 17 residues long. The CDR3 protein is CASSRRLAGGYTDTQYF. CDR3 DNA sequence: TGTGCCAGCAGCCGTAGACTAGCGGGGGGCTACACAGATACGCAGTATTTT.

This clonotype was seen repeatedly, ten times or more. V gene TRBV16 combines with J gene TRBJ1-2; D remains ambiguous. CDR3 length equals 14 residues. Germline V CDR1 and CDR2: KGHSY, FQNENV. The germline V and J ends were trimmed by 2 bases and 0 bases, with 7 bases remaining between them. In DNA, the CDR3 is TGTGCCAGCAGCCAAGGCAGTACTAACTATGGCTACACCTTC. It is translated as CASSQGSTNYGYTF.